The rows below give T cell receptor beta chains drawn from one sample of a study of early T cells in non-severe SARS-CoV-2 infection. TCRdb ran MiXCR on the 5' RACE reads and lists one entry per CDR3 protein. The data show some 98,000 distinct CDR3 sequences, about 10% seen once. Source material: whole blood. These receptors were taken from an adult who was a healthcare worker with PCR-confirmed SARS-CoV-2 infection or an uninfected control (not recorded which). Both conserved end residues are trimmed from each CDR3. Clone size is not always given. Where it is, it says once, few, many or a class for expanded clones.

V | size | CDR3
TRBV7-9 | many | ASSSESMNTEAF
TRBV20-1 | . | SVPQGVRVGNQPQH
TRBV7-9 | many | ASSLLYTEAF
TRBV5-1 | few | ASLPGTPSLNTQY
TRBV7-2 | many | ASSPRHLQGGTDTQY
TRBV7-9 | . | ASNEQQGVETQY
TRBV28 | many | ASYPSNTGELF
TRBV19 | . | ASTAPQGAPGADTQY
TRBV3-1 | many | ASSQDQGLYGYT
TRBV11-2 | many | ASSSQASRGAETQY
TRBV27 | few | ASTPGGGSRNSPLH
TRBV2 | few | ASSEFGGNQPQH
TRBV10-3 | . | AISEPGESNQPQH
TRBV5-1 | . | ASSLVDYRDTQY
TRBV6-5 | . | ASRRTGAYEQY
TRBV19 | . | ASSPRLTVTDTQY
TRBV4-2 | many | ASSQGSGMNTEAF
TRBV28 | many | ASSPTTTGEQY
TRBV6-5 | few | ASSYLGRSSYNEQF
TRBV18 | few | ASSPRQGDTGELF
TRBV2 | many | ASSEADGQVGIGYT
TRBV13 | many | ASSLERHNEQF
TRBV9 | . | ASSVGGGRSSDTQY